Listed below are T cell receptor beta chains from one sample, sequenced in a study of beta chain features in type 1 diabetes. Measured with immunoSEQ multiplex PCR; TCRdb has only the in-frame clones, and not every one. The table records 150,000 to 200,000 clones, 6.5% to 10% of them present only once. The sequencing input was central memory CD4+ T cells from blood. The receptors were sampled from a woman aged 18-29 years with type 1 diabetes. CDR3s include the opening cysteine and the closing phenylalanine or tryptophan. The size field is filled for only some rows; it gives once, few, many or a size class.

j_call clone_size v_call cdr3_aa
TRBJ2-3 few TRBV28 CASSLYASGGNTDTQYF
TRBJ2-5 NA TRBV5-1 CASSSTTTTGQETQYF
TRBJ2-2 NA TRBV7-2 CASSLRRVEVGELFF
TRBJ1-1 few TRBV5-6 CASSKDSVVAFF
TRBJ2-1 NA TRBV14 CASSPSRRVKFF
TRBJ2-1 many TRBV2 CASSDGPREQFF
TRBJ2-1 NA TRBV30 CAWSGGLYNEQFF
TRBJ1-6 NA TRBV9 CASSARTESPLHF
TRBJ1-1 NA TRBV7-2 CASVQLNTEAFF
TRBJ2-7 NA TRBV5-6 CASSRLAGGTYEQYF
TRBJ2-4 NA TRBV4-3 CASSQTTGAKNIQYF
TRBJ1-5 NA TRBV5-4 CASSLGGRSNQPQHF
TRBJ2-3 few TRBV5-4 CASSSAGQGDTQYF
TRBJ2-2 NA TRBV19 CASSMGVDTGELFF
TRBJ1-1 few TRBV11-2 CASILGQGIGTEAFF
TRBJ2-7 few TRBV7-2 CASSLDPLGPYEQYF
TRBJ1-1 few TRBV5-6 CASSRLQGKAFF
TRBJ1-2 NA TRBV19 CASSATRTYGYTF
TRBJ1-2 few TRBV29-1 CTVSGTLGYTF
TRBJ2-7 few TRBV14 CASSQTLGGWYEQYF
TRBJ2-7 few TRBV5-1 CASSLGGTSGYEQYF
TRBJ2-1 few TRBV5-6 CASSLTVGEQFF
TRBJ2-7 NA TRBV7-6 CASGSSYEQYF
TRBJ2-2 NA TRBV7-2 CASRRTGIITGELFF
TRBJ2-7 NA TRBV5-1 CASSLGPGPSYEQYF
TRBJ1-1 NA TRBV27 CASSRRTGVTEAFF
TRBJ2-5 few TRBV13 CASSPGVTLQETQYF
TRBJ2-5 few TRBV7-7 CASSAGRSRGVETQYF
TRBJ2-1 NA TRBV2 CASSEAGGPYNEQFF
TRBJ2-7 few TRBV7-2 CASSGAGVGHEQYF
TRBJ2-5 few TRBV7-2 CASSTRPDGETQYF
TRBJ2-1 once TRBV7-2 CASTPGLYSSYNEQFF
TRBJ1-6 NA TRBV5-1 CASRQGGNSPLHF
TRBJ2-1 NA TRBV19 CASGRDYSYNEQFF
TRBJ2-5 NA TRBV2 CASSEGRTGGETQYF
TRBJ2-5 NA TRBV6-5 CASSYSNREETQYF
TRBJ2-3 NA TRBV6-5 CASSYRTGSDTQYF
TRBJ2-1 many TRBV29-1 CSFLWSYNEQFF
TRBJ2-7 NA TRBV6-1 CASRLGSAKEQYF
TRBJ1-2 NA TRBV5-1 CASSPRGINYGYTF
TRBJ1-2 NA TRBV4-3 CASSQEGGIYGYTF
TRBJ2-1 few TRBV9 CASSVGGSGGAHEQFF
TRBJ1-2 NA TRBV4-2 CASSFETGGSGYTF
TRBJ1-3 few TRBV27 CASSPGTAGNTIYF
TRBJ1-4 NA TRBV5-4 CASSPTPRGNEKLFF
TRBJ1-2 NA TRBV4-3 CASSQADRDLYGYTF
TRBJ1-1 NA TRBV30 CAWSRTEAFF